Listed below are T cell receptor beta chains from one sample, sequenced in a study of shared clonotypes between healthy human individuals. This table comes from immunoSEQ multiplex PCR, and its TCRdb copy is limited to in-frame clones, with some not included. This table holds 1 million to 1.2 million clones, approximately 75% found once. The sequenced sample was memory CD4+ T cells from PBMCs. The receptors were sampled from a man between 18 and 35 years old in good health. Some clones in this sample may be carry-over from other donors' samples. Both conserved end residues are part of each CDR3.

v_call	cdr3_aa
TRBV5-1	CASSAGQGQETQYF
TRBV5-4	CASSLGPSGYEQYF
TRBV4-2	CASSRGAQGETQYF
TRBV6-5	CANLPEAGRETQYF
TRBV5-7	CASSLRRVGETQYF
TRBV6-1	CASSDKAENEKLFF
TRBV19	CASRTLILPNEKLFF
TRBV19	CASSLLTANTGELFF
TRBV7-9	CASSLTRVYNEQFF
TRBV7-8	CASHIAGRVSGELFF
TRBV11-2	CASSLSRNTEAFF
TRBV18	CASSPLATLEQGDEQYF
TRBV27	CASSFRVGGLTGELFF
TRBV7-3	CASSSLQAGDLETQYF
TRBV7-6	CASSPRSAGRSDTQYF
TRBV2	CASSGGKTTSETQYF
TRBV28	CATEGSDLSGTDTQYF
TRBV28	CASSTSLGENIQYF
TRBV12-5	CASGLVVTESTGELFF
TRBV28	CASSFRGRGNTEAFF
TRBV19	CASSLSGLQLYEQYF
TRBV28	CASTVLSIGTGGIGNQPQHF
TRBV6-1	CASSDGAGGGRELFF
TRBV10-3	CAISDPGTSGRAEQYF
TRBV2	CASKRGGLLNTEAFF
TRBV5-6	CASSLRSGQGIGAFF
TRBV6-1	CASSDLAGGLNYEQYF
TRBV27	CASKGLETQYF
TRBV11-2	CASSRGGRTQETQYF
TRBV7-2	CASSPTWGPNTEAFF
TRBV5-1	CASSYGLAGEGGSYEQYF
TRBV11-2	CASSSLAGGSYEQYF
TRBV11-3	CASSSGPQETQYF
TRBV5-1	CASSLGYGGTEAFF
TRBV11-2	CASSLGGLAGYEQYF
TRBV7-9	CASSLIGVETQYF
TRBV30	CAWSVRGTEAFF
TRBV5-1	CASSRDRGRGRTIYF
TRBV4-2	CASSQEPGQGVVQYF
TRBV9	CASSVEISGEQFF
TRBV27	CASSLGGPTNEKLFF
TRBV9	CASSVAGGRGGEQFF
TRBV28	CASSLVGYEQYF
TRBV6-6	CASSSTDLQVEAFF
TRBV27	CASSDRQGGFFDYEQYF